These 30 T cell receptor beta chains were sequenced from one sample in a study of T cells in Graves' hyperthyroidism and ophthalmopathy. Template material for amplifying TCR beta CDR3 regions consisted of RNA transcripts. A first-round RT-PCR of the TCR CDR3 used the HTBI primer set. TCRdb passed the multiplex PCR reads through MiXCR, listing each CDR3 protein once. The table includes about 420,000 distinct CDR3 sequences, roughly 15% detected once. The sequenced sample was blood. The receptors derive from a woman aged 18-30 years with Graves' hyperthyroidism.

V and J are TRBV6-1 and TRBJ2-5; D remains ambiguous. Germline V CDR1 and CDR2: MNHNS, SASEGT. This CDR3 comprises 15 residues. Trimming took 1 base from V and 5 from J, leaving 14 bases between them. CDR3 sequence (DNA): TGTGCCAGCAGTGAAGGGCTAGGGTACGAGGAGACCCAGTACTTC. This translates into CASSEGLGYEETQYF.

This clonotype was counted many times. The rearrangement links TRBV7-3 to TRBJ2-1; D not resolved. With 3 bases removed from V and 7 bases from J, the gap between germline ends came to 10 bases. This CDR3 has 13 residues. CDR1 is SGHTA and CDR2 is FQGTGA in the germline V gene. CDR3 amino acids: CASSLNPSNEQFF. As DNA, the CDR3 is TGTGCCAGCAGCTTGAACCCCTCTAATGAGCAGTTCTTC.

This clonotype occurred many times. The V and J genes are TRBV6-1 and TRBJ1-1; D call uncertain. This CDR3 region has 13 residues. V was shortened by 3 bases and J by 1 base, with 6 bases between the two germline ends. The germline gives CDR1 MNHNS, CDR2 SASEGT. CDR3 loop: CASSDSENTEAFF. The CDR3 bases are TGTGCCAGCAGTGATTCAGAGAACACTGAAGCTTTCTTT.

The chain carries TRBV20-1 and TRBJ1-5; 7 nucleotides align to TRBD1. The CDR3 length is 15 residues. V shed 4 bases and J 5 bases; nucleotides not matched to a gene: 11. Germline-derived CDR1 and CDR2 are DFQATT and SNEGSKA (reference sequence). CDR3 DNA sequence: TGCAGTGCTACCCCCCCAGGGGGTAGGTATCAGCCCCAGCATTTT. Its protein is CSATPPGGRYQPQHF.

In its sample, this clonotype was seen a few times. The chain carries TRBV5-4 and TRBJ2-1; TRBD2 matches at 12 bases. The CDR3 contains 14 residues. Germline V gives CDR1 SGHNT, CDR2 YYREEE (reference sequence). The V and J ends lost 4 bases and 9 bases, in that order; junction bases with no gene match: 5. CDR3: CASSQTSGRGEQFF. CDR3 DNA: TGTGCCAGCAGCCAGACTAGCGGGAGAGGTGAGCAGTTCTTC.

There are many counts of this clonotype. The chain carries TRBV20-1 and TRBJ1-1; TRBD1 agrees at 9 bases. CDR1 is DFQATT and CDR2 is SNEGSKA in the germline V gene (reference sequence). CDR3 length: 14 residues. The CDR3 DNA reads as TGCAGGGCCAGAACAGGGGGCTCGAACACTGAAGCTTTCTTT. This translates into CRARTGGSNTEAFF.

This sequence joins TRBV5-4 and TRBJ2-2, with a tentative D call TRBD2 (5 bases). This CDR3 region has 14 residues. CDR1 is SGHNT, CDR2 YYREEE, per germline (reference sequence). Trimming cost V 3 bases and J 5 bases, with 11 bases left between them. The CDR3 reads CASSSTRRTGELFF. Written as DNA, the CDR3 is TGTGCCAGCAGCTCGACTCGGAGGACCGGGGAGCTGTTTTTT.

This clonotype showed up many times. The chain links TRBV29-1 to TRBJ2-3, with no clear D. The V end was cut by 1 base, the J end by 6 bases, with 8 bases between. This CDR3 region has 12 residues. CDR1 and CDR2 from the germline V gene are SQVTM and ANQGSEA. The CDR3 region is CSVEVLSDTQYF. In DNA, the CDR3 is TGCAGCGTTGAAGTCCTGTCGGATACGCAGTATTTT.

The chain couples TRBV7-8 to TRBJ2-5; 10 bases line up with TRBD2. The germline V gene has CDR1 SGHVS and CDR2 FQNEAQ. The junction had 10 bases not matched to a gene; V was cut back by 2 bases and J by 4 bases. CDR3 length: 17 residues. As DNA, the CDR3 is TGTGCCAGCAGCTTAATAGCGGGAGGATCTTTACCAGAGACCCAGTACTTC. As protein: CASSLIAGGSLPETQYF.

This clonotype was seen many times. The chain carries TRBV11-2 and TRBJ2-7; TRBD1 agrees at 7 bases. Losses at the gene ends were 6 bases for V and 3 bases for J; bases not matched to a gene: 11. CDR1 is SGHAT and CDR2 is FQNNGV in the germline V gene. The CDR3 is made up of 15 amino acids. The CDR3 sequence is CASRILGTAIYEQYF. CDR3 DNA: TGTGCCAGCAGGATTTTAGGGACAGCGATCTACGAGCAGTACTTC.

This clonotype was observed a handful of times. CDR3 amino acids: CASTRQPGQSYEQYF. The CDR3 DNA reads as TGTGCCAGCACCAGACAGCCGGGACAGTCCTACGAGCAGTACTTC. The V and J genes are TRBV6-1 and TRBJ2-7; 7 bases are a match to TRBD1. CDR3 size: 15 residues. V was pared by 7 bases and J by 1 base, with 10 bases of the junction left unmatched. CDR1 and CDR2 from the germline V gene are MNHNS and SASEGT.

This clonotype was observed a few times. The CDR3 nucleotides are TGTGCCAGCAGCCCGCTAGCGGGAGACGTGGGCGAGCAGTACTTC. This translates into CASSPLAGDVGEQYF. The chain employs TRBV11-2 and TRBJ2-7, with 10 nucleotides matching TRBD2. Looked up from germline, CDR1 is SGHAT and CDR2 is FQNNGV. The V gene end was trimmed by 5 bases and the J gene end by 6 bases; junction bases not matched to a gene: 10. The CDR3 totals 15 residues.

CDR3 in DNA: TGTGCCAGCAGTGAACGGACACACTACTATGGCTACACCTTC. Protein: CASSERTHYYGYTF. The chain carries TRBV2 and TRBJ1-2, with D perhaps TRBD1 (5 bases). The V end lost 2 bases, the J end lost 3 bases, and 10 bases lay between the germline ends. Germline V gene lookup returns CDR1 SNHLY and CDR2 FYNNEI. This CDR3 is 14 amino acids long.

There are many counts of this clonotype. The rearrangement joins TRBV29-1 to TRBJ2-1; 7 positions match TRBD2. This CDR3 is 14 amino acids long. V gave up 1 base and J gave up 5 bases; unmatched junction bases: 5. Germline CDR1 and CDR2: SQVTM and ANQGSEA. Here the CDR3 DNA reads TGCAGCGTTGAAGTAGGTCTAGCGGACAATGAGCAGTTCTTC. Its translation is CSVEVGLADNEQFF.

There are many counts of this clonotype. CDR3 in amino acids: CASSSGLRNQPQHF. The CDR3 coding sequence is TGTGCCAGCAGCTCGGGACTCCGCAATCAGCCCCAGCATTTT. The chain uses TRBV7-8 and TRBJ1-5; possible D gene TRBD1, 5 bases. Germline-derived CDR1 and CDR2 are SGHVS and FQNEAQ. V lost 4 bases and J 2 bases, leaving 9 bases between the germline ends. This CDR3 has 14 residues.

This clonotype was detected many times. V and J are TRBV19 and TRBJ1-5; no clear D. From germline, CDR1 is LNHDA and CDR2 SQIVND (reference sequence). This CDR3 is 15 amino acids long. Between the trimmed V and J ends, which lost 2 bases and 5 bases, there was a span of 13 bases. For the CDR3, the DNA is TGTGCCAGTAGTATATCTGAGGATTCGTATCAGCCCCAGCATTTT. As protein: CASSISEDSYQPQHF. Full variable domain (remainder filled in from reference TRBV19 and TRBJ1-5): DGGITQSPKYLFRKEGQNVTLSCEQNLNHDAMYWYRQDPGQGLRLIYYSQIVNDFQKGDIAEGYSVSREKKESFPLTVTSAQKNPTAFYLCASSISEDSYQPQHFGDGTRLSIL.

Only a few counts were recorded for this clonotype. The CDR3 is CASSPVIGLGGGTGELFF. In DNA form, the CDR3 reads TGTGCCAGTAGTCCAGTCATTGGATTGGGGGGCGGCACCGGGGAGCTGTTTTTT. The chain uses TRBV19 and TRBJ2-2; possibly TRBD1 or TRBD2 for D (6 bases each). There are 18 residues in the CDR3. The germline V gene encodes CDR1 LNHDA and CDR2 SQIVND (reference sequence). Trimming pared 5 bases from V and 4 bases from J, leaving 23 bases between.

This clonotype was detected ten times or more. The chain recombines TRBV12-3 or TRBV12-4 with TRBJ1-2; D gene unclear. The V and J ends lost 3 bases and 7 bases respectively, with 9 bases between them. This CDR3 has 12 amino acids. The CDR3, as DNA: TGTGCCAGCAGTTTTGAGGTCGGTGGCTACACCTTC. It yields the protein CASSFEVGGYTF.

In its sample, this clonotype was seen a few times. This sequence joins TRBV9 and TRBJ1-6, with a tentative D call TRBD1 (6 bases). Germline loops: CDR1 SGDLS, CDR2 YYNGEE. V was trimmed by 3 bases and J by 15 bases, leaving 16 bases between them. This CDR3 has 13 residues. In nucleotides, the CDR3 is TGTGCCAGCAGCGGAACAGGGAGTTGGGACCTCCACTTT. Its translation: CASSGTGSWDLHF.

The V call is TRBV28, the J call TRBJ2-3, with 7 bases that match TRBD1. Looked up from germline, CDR1 is MDHEN and CDR2 is SYDVKM. V gave up 2 bases and J gave up 14 bases; unmatched junction bases: 7. The CDR3 is made up of 12 amino acids. CDR3 in DNA: TGTGCCAGCAGTTTAGTGTCAGGGGGAATGTATTTT. Its protein product is CASSLVSGGMYF.

This clonotype occurred many times. The genes are TRBV2 and TRBJ2-3; D remains unclear. V lost 5 bases, J lost 1 base, and 4 bases lay in between. The CDR3 has 12 residues. The V gene's germline CDR1 is SNHLY and CDR2 FYNNEI. The CDR3 DNA follows: TGTGCCAGCAGTAGTGGCACAGATACGCAGTATTTT. It codes for CASSSGTDTQYF.

This clonotype has at least ten counts. The chain combines TRBV19 with TRBJ2-4; D is uncertain. Germline lookup yields CDR1 LNHDA and CDR2 SQIVND (reference sequence). The V and J ends lost 3 bases and 0 bases respectively, with 9 bases between them. The CDR3 length is 15 residues. Here the CDR3 DNA reads TGTGCCAGTAGTATCTCTCCGACAGCCAAAAACATTCAGTACTTC. Its translation: CASSISPTAKNIQYF.

This clonotype came up a few times. The J gene is TRBJ2-1, the V gene TRBV30, with a weak D call TRBD2 (5 bases). V dropped 2 bases and J dropped 10 bases, with 12 bases sitting between them. This CDR3 contains 12 residues. Germline values: CDR1 GTSNPN, CDR2 SVGIG (reference sequence). The CDR3 sequence is CAWSPRSGEQFF. CDR3 DNA: TGTGCCTGGAGTCCGCGAAGCGGAGAGCAGTTCTTC.

This clonotype was seen repeatedly, ten times or more. V gene TRBV6-1 combines with J gene TRBJ1-1, with TRBD1 as a possible D gene (5 bases). This CDR3 region has 14 residues. With 5 bases removed from V and 1 base from J, the gap between germline ends came to 11 bases. CDR1 and CDR2 from the germline V gene are MNHNS and SASEGT. CDR3 bases: TGTGCCAGCAGTTACCTTCAGGGGAACACTGAAGCTTTCTTT. Protein: CASSYLQGNTEAFF.

This clonotype was seen only a few times. The chain recombines TRBV30 with TRBJ1-3; D not resolved. Trimming stripped 4 bases from V and 1 base from J, with 11 bases between. Germline values: CDR1 GTSNPN, CDR2 SVGIG (reference sequence). CDR3 size: 14 residues. The CDR3 DNA follows: TGTGCCTGGATTCTCGCGGGTTCTGGAAACACCATATATTTT. This gives the protein CAWILAGSGNTIYF. Supplemented by reference TRBV30 and TRBJ1-3, the full variable domain reads SQTIHQWPATLVQPVGSPLSLECTVEGTSNPNLYWYRQAAGRGLQLLFYSVGIGQISSEVPQNLSASRPQDRQFILSSKKLLLSDSGFYLCAWILAGSGNTIYFGEGSWLTVV.

This clonotype was observed a few times. It may be a read error: a sequence one base away is much more abundant. The chain employs TRBV12-3 or TRBV12-4 and TRBJ2-6; no reliable D call. This CDR3 region has 15 residues. This chain's CDR3 is CAGSLLGSGANVLTF. Written as DNA, the CDR3 is TGTGCCGGCAGTTTACTGGGCTCTGGGGCCAACGTCCTGACTTTC.

A few counts support this clonotype. A much larger clone differs from this one at a single base, so this may be a read error. The genes are TRBV27 and TRBJ2-7, with TRBD2 as a possible D gene (7 bases). Trimming pared 3 bases from V and 6 bases from J, leaving 15 bases between. This CDR3 is 14 amino acids long. Germline V gene data show CDR1 as MNHEY and CDR2 as SMNVEV (reference sequence). CDR3 residues: CASSLTRGACEQYF. CDR3 in DNA: TGTGCCAGCAGTTTGACCCGGGGGGCCTGCGAGCAGTACTTC.

The gene calls are TRBV12-3 or TRBV12-4 and TRBJ1-6, with D maybe TRBD1 (5 bases). The V and J ends lost 10 bases and 9 bases respectively, with 16 bases between them. The CDR3 totals 13 residues. The DNA for the CDR3 is TGTGCCACCGTACCGGGGGAGGTTTCACCCCTCCACTTT. It is translated as CATVPGEVSPLHF.

Ten or more counts support this clonotype. CDR3 nucleotide sequence: TGCGCCAGCAGCTTGGAGGCTAGCGGGAGTAGCTCCTACAATGAGCAGTTCTTC. It is translated as CASSLEASGSSSYNEQFF. The chain joins TRBV5-1 to TRBJ2-1, with 10 bases aligning to TRBD2. The CDR3 has 18 residues. Germline trimming cut 0 bases from V and 0 bases from J; bases unmatched to any gene: 6. CDR1 is SGHRS, CDR2 YFSETQ, per germline.

The CDR3, as DNA: TGTGCCAGCAGCCAAGCTTCGGGGGCGACAGATACGCAGTATTTT. Its protein product is CASSQASGATDTQYF. The rearrangement links TRBV3-1 to TRBJ2-3, with D perhaps TRBD1 or TRBD2 (6 bases each). This CDR3 contains 15 residues. Per the germline V gene, CDR1 is LGHDT and CDR2 is YNNKEL (reference sequence). V was shortened by 1 base and J by 3 bases, with 11 bases between the two germline ends.